This passage covers 8 T cell receptor beta chains from one sample sequenced in a study of response to subunit inactivated influenza vaccine. TCRdb re-analysed the RT-PCR reads in MiXCR, keeping a single row per CDR3 protein. The top ten clones hold about 12% of a sample with about 500,000 distinct CDR3 sequences, 10% to 15% of them seen once. This sample comprised PBMCs from blood, obtained about 6 weeks after vaccination. The receptor set was obtained from a middle-aged man who received an inactivated influenza vaccine.

This clonotype was seen many times. The chain links TRBV7-2 to TRBJ2-1; 12 bases match TRBD2. Germline loops: CDR1 SGHTA, CDR2 FQGNSA. V lost 5 bases and J lost 15; bases outside the gene matches: 11. This CDR3 region has 14 residues. The CDR3, as DNA: TGTGCCAGCAGCGCCTCTAGCGGGAGGGCCTCTCTGTTCTTC. Protein sequence: CASSASSGRASLFF.

The V and J genes are TRBV5-1 and TRBJ2-3; D not resolved. The V and J ends lost 3 bases and 2 bases respectively, with 19 bases between them. CDR3 length: 17 residues. CDR1 and CDR2 (germline): SGHRS, YFSETQ. The CDR3 region has the DNA TGCGCCAGCAGCTCGCCAACTCCAGTTAGAAACACAGATACGCAGTATTTT. Translation gives CASSSPTPVRNTDTQYF.

The V and J genes are TRBV5-1 and TRBJ2-3, with D uncertain. Deletions cut 2 bases from V and 0 bases from J, with 7 bases between. The CDR3 has 14 residues. Germline V lookup: CDR1 SGHRS, CDR2 YFSETQ. CDR3 DNA sequence: TGCGCCAGCAGCTTTACCTCTAGCACAGATACGCAGTATTTT. This gives the protein CASSFTSSTDTQYF.

This sequence joins TRBV5-1 and TRBJ1-3; D possibly corresponds to TRBD1 (6 bases). The CDR3 runs to 14 residues. The germline V and J ends were trimmed by 4 bases and 2 bases, with 10 bases remaining between them. CDR1 and CDR2 (germline): SGHRS, YFSETQ. DNA for the CDR3: TGCGCCAGCAGCATCGGGGGGCCTGGAAACACCATATATTTT. Translating gives CASSIGGPGNTIYF. The full variable domain, in which reference TRBV5-1 and TRBJ1-3 provide the parts outside the CDR3, is KAGVTQTPRYLIKTRGQQVTLSCSPISGHRSVSWYQQTPGQGLQFLFEYFSETQRNKGNFPGRFSGRQFSNSRSEMNVSTLELGDSALYLCASSIGGPGNTIYFGEGSWLTVV.

This clonotype was seen only a few times. The V gene is TRBV5-4, the J gene TRBJ2-5, with TRBD2 as a possible D gene (5 bases). CDR3 length: 13 residues. Germline values: CDR1 SGHNT, CDR2 YYREEE (reference sequence). V was pared by 3 bases and J by 5 bases, with 11 bases between. The CDR3 reads CASSWNPGETQYF. The CDR3 DNA follows: TGTGCCAGCAGCTGGAACCCGGGGGAGACCCAGTACTTC.

This rearrangement joins TRBV28 to TRBJ2-5, with D maybe TRBD1 (6 bases). This CDR3 has 16 residues. Germline assignment: CDR1 MDHEN and CDR2 SYDVKM. Trimming took 4 bases from V and 3 from J, leaving 18 bases between them. This chain's CDR3 is CASSSAGTRLKETQYF. The CDR3 DNA reads as TGTGCCAGCAGTTCCGCAGGGACACGACTAAAAGAGACCCAGTACTTC. The full variable domain, in which reference TRBV28 and TRBJ2-5 provide the parts outside the CDR3, is DVKVTQSSRYLVKRTGEKVFLECVQDMDHENMFWYRQDPGLGLRLIYFSYDVKMKEKGDIPEGYSVSREKKERFSLILESASTNQTSMYLCASSSAGTRLKETQYFGPGTRLLVL.

This clonotype has a handful of counts. The chain recombines TRBV10-3 with TRBJ2-3; D is uncertain. This CDR3 has 15 residues. V was clipped by 5 bases and J by 1 base, with 13 bases between them. Germline values: CDR1 ENHRY, CDR2 SYGVKD. This CDR3 reads CAISPGRSRTDTQYF. CDR3 nucleotide sequence: TGTGCCATCAGTCCAGGACGTAGCCGCACAGATACGCAGTATTTT.

This sequence joins TRBV27 and TRBJ2-3; the match to TRBD2 covers 10 bases. V dropped 5 bases and J dropped 4; count of bases not matched to a gene: 9. The CDR3 covers 16 residues. Germline V gene lookup returns CDR1 MNHEY and CDR2 SMNVEV (reference sequence). CDR3 in amino acids: CASSPQRGGFADTQYF. The CDR3 DNA reads as TGTGCCAGCAGTCCCCAGCGGGGGGGGTTTGCAGATACGCAGTATTTT.